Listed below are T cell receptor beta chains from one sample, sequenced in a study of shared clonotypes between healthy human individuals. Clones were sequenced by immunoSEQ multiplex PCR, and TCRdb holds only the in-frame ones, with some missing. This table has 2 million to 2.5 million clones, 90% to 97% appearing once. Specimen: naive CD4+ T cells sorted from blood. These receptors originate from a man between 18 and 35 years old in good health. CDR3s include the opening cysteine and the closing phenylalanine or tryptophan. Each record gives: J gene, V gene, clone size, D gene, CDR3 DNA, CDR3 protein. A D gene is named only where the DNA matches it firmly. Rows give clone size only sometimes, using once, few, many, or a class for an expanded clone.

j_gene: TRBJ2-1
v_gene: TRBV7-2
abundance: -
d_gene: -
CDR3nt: TGTGCCAGCAGCTTATTTGCGGCTAGCGTCTACAATGAGCAGTTCTTC
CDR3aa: CASSLFAASVYNEQFF

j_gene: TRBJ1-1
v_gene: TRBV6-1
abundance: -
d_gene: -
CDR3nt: TGTGCCAGCAGGATGACACGGACGGGCCCTGAAGCTTTCTTT
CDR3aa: CASRMTRTGPEAFF

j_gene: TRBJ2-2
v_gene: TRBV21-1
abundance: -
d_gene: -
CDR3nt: TGTGCCAGCCGATCGGGGCAAACGAACACCGGGGAGCTGTTTTTT
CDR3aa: CASRSGQTNTGELFF

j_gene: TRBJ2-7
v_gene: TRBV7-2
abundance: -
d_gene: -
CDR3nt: TGTGCCAGCAGCATCAGCCAGGGGCGCTACGAGCAGTACTTC
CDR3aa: CASSISQGRYEQYF

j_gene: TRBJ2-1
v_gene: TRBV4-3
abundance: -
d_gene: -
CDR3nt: TGCGCCAGCAGCCAGGGTCGGTTGGGGAGTGAGCAGTTCTTC
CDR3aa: CASSQGRLGSEQFF

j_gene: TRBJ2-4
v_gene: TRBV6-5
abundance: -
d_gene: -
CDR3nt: TGTGCCAGCAGTTACCAGGGGCGGGGCATTCAGTACTTC
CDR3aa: CASSYQGRGIQYF

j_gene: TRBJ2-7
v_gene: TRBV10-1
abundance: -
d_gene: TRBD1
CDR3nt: TGCGCCAGCAGTGAGTCAGGGACAGGGGTCTACGAGCAGTACTTC
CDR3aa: CASSESGTGVYEQYF

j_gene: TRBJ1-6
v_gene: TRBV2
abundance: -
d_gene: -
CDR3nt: TGTGCCAGCAGGGGTACAGGAGATTATAATTCACCCCTCCACTTT
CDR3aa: CASRGTGDYNSPLHF

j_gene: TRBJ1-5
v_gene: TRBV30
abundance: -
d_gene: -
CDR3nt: TGTGCCTGGAGTGTACAATTATTTTCGACATATAGCAATCAGCCCCAGCATTTT
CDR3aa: CAWSVQLFSTYSNQPQHF

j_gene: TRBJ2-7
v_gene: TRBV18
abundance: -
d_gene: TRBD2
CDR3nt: TGTGCCAGCTCACCACCGAGTATAGCGGGATTGGTCAGAGAGCAGTACTTC
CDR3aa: CASSPPSIAGLVREQYF

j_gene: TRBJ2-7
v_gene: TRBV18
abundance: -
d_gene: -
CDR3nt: TGTGCCAGCTCAAGAGAACCCGGGGGCAACGAGCAGTACTTC
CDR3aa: CASSREPGGNEQYF

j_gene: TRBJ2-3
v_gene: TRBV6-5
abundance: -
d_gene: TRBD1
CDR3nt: TGTGCCAGCACCGGACAGGGAACAGATACGCAGTATTTT
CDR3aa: CASTGQGTDTQYF

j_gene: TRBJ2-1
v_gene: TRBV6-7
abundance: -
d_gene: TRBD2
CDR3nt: TGTGCCAGCAGTCGGACTAGCGGGGGGTTTAATGAGCAGTTCTTC
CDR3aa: CASSRTSGGFNEQFF

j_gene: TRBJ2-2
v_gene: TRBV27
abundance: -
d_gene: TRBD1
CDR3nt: TGTGCCAGCAGTACGAGGGACAGGAACACCGGGGAGCTGTTTTTT
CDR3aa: CASSTRDRNTGELFF

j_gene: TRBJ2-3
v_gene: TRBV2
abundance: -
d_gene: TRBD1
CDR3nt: TGTGCCAGCAGTGAAGGACAGGGAATACGGGCAGATACGCAGTATTTT
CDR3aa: CASSEGQGIRADTQYF

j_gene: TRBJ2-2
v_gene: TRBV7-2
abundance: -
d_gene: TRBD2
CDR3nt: TGTGCCAGCAGCTTAGCCGGGACTACGAACACCGGGGAGCTGTTTTTT
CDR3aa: CASSLAGTTNTGELFF

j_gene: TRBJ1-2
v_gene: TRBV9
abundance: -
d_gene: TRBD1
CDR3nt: TGTGCCAGCAGCGTAGCTACCGACAGGGAGTATGGCTACACCTTC
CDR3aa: CASSVATDREYGYTF

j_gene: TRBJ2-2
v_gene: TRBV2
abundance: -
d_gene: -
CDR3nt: TGTGCCAGCAGAGCCCGGGTCGTGTTTTTT
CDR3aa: CASRARVVFF

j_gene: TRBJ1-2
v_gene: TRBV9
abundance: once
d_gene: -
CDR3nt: TGTGCCAGCAGCCCTTCCGGGGGGGGCGTCGTCTATGGCTACACCTTC
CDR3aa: CASSPSGGGVVYGYTF

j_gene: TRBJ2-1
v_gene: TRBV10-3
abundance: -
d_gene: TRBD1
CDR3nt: TGTGCCATCAGTGAGTCTAGGGCAGGGGGCGGTGAGCAGTTCTTC
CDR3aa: CAISESRAGGGEQFF

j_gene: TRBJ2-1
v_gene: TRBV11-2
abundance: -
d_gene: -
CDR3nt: TGTGCCAGCAGCCTCGGACTAACAAGCTCCTACAATGAGCAGTTCTTC
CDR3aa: CASSLGLTSSYNEQFF

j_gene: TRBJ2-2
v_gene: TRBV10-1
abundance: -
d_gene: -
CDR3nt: TGCGCCAGCAGTGGAAGGGTGTCGACCGGGGAGCTGTTTTTT
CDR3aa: CASSGRVSTGELFF

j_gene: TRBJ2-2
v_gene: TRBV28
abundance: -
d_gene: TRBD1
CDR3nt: TGTGCCAGCAGCCTAAGGACAGGGGAGAACACCGGGGAGCTGTTTTTT
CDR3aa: CASSLRTGENTGELFF

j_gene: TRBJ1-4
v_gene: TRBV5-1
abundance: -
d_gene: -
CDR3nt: TGCGCCAGCAGCTTGGTTGGGGGACCCAACGAAAAACTGTTTTTT
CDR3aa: CASSLVGGPNEKLFF

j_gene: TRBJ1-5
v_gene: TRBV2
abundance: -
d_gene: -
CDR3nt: TGTGCCAGCAGGAGGGGCGGGCCAAATCAGCCCCAGCATTTT
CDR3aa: CASRRGGPNQPQHF

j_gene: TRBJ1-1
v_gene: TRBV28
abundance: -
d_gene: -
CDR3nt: TGTGCCAGCAGCTACCGTGAATTCACTGAAGCTTTCTTT
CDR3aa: CASSYREFTEAFF

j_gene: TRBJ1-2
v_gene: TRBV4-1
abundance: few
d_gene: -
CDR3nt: TGCGCCAGCGGAGGAAACTATGGCTACACCTTC
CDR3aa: CASGGNYGYTF

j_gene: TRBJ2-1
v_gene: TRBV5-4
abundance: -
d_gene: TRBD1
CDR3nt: TGTGCCAGCAGCTTGGGACAGGGGTCATACAATGAGCAGTTCTTC
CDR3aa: CASSLGQGSYNEQFF

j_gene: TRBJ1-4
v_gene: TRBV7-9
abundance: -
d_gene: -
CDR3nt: TGTGCCAGCAGCTCAGACACCCAACACAAGGTGTTTTTT
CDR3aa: CASSSDTQHKVFF

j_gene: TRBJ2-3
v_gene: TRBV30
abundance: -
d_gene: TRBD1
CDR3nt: TGTGCCTGGGACAGGGGGAGAACAGATACGCAGTATTTT
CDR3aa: CAWDRGRTDTQYF

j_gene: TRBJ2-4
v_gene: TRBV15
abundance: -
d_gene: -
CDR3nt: TGTGCCACCAGCAGAGATCTAGGAGGGGATTTAACGGGGGACATTCAGTACTTC
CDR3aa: CATSRDLGGDLTGDIQYF

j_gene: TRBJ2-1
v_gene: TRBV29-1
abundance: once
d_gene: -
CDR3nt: TGCAGTGAAGTCGGGGGCTTAAGCTCCTACAATGAGCAGTTCTTC
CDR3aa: CSEVGGLSSYNEQFF

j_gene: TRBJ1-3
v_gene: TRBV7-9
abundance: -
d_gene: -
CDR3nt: TGTGCCAGCAGCTCACAAGGTGGGGGAAACACCATATATTTT
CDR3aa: CASSSQGGGNTIYF

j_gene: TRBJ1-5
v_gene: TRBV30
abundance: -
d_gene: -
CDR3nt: TGTGCCTGGACCAAGGGATTACTTAGCAATCAGCCCCAGCATTTT
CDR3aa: CAWTKGLLSNQPQHF

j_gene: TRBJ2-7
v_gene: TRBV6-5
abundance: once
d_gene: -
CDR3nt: TGTGCCAGCAGTTACTCGGAATCGGGGGCCGCCTACGAGCAGTACTTC
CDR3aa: CASSYSESGAAYEQYF

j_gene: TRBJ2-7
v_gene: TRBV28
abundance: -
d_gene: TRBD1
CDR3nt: TGTGCCAGCAGTTCGCCGGGACAGGGTCCCTACGAGCAGTACTTC
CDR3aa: CASSSPGQGPYEQYF

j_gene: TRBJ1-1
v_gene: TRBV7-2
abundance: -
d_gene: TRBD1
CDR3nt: TGTGCCAGCAGCTTAGGGGGACAGGGGTGGGCTGAAGCTTTCTTT
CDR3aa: CASSLGGQGWAEAFF

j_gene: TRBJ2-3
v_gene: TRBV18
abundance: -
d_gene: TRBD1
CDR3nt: TGTGCCAGCTCACCAGGGGCCGGGACAGGGTTTGCAGATACGCAGTATTTT
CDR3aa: CASSPGAGTGFADTQYF

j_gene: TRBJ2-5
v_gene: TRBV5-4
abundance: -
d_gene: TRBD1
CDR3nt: TGTGCCAGCAGCCCGGGTGGGACAGGGGATTTAGAGACCCAGTACTTC
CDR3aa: CASSPGGTGDLETQYF

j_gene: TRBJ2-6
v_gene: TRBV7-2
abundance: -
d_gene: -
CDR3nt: TGTGCCAGCAGCTCGAGGCGCTCTGGGGCCAACGTCCTGACTTTC
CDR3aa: CASSSRRSGANVLTF

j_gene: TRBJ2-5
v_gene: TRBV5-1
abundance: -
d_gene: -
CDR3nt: TGCGCCAGCAGCTTGGCCGGGGATTTTCGAGAGACCCAGTACTTC
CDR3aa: CASSLAGDFRETQYF

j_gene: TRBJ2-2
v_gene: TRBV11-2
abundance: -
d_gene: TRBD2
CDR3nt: TGTGCCAGCAGCTCCCGGGGGGTGGCCGGGGAGCTGTTTTTT
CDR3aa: CASSSRGVAGELFF

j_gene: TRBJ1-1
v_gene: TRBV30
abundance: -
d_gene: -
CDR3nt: TGTGCCTGGAGTGAAAAGATGAACACTGAAGCTTTCTTT
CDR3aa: CAWSEKMNTEAFF

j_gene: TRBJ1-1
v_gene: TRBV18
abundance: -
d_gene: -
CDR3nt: TGTGCCAGCTCACCAATCGGAGAGAACACTGAAGCTTTCTTT
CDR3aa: CASSPIGENTEAFF

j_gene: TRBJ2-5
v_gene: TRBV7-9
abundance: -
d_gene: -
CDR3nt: TGTGCCAGCAGCTTAGCGAAAGAGACCCAGTACTTC
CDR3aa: CASSLAKETQYF